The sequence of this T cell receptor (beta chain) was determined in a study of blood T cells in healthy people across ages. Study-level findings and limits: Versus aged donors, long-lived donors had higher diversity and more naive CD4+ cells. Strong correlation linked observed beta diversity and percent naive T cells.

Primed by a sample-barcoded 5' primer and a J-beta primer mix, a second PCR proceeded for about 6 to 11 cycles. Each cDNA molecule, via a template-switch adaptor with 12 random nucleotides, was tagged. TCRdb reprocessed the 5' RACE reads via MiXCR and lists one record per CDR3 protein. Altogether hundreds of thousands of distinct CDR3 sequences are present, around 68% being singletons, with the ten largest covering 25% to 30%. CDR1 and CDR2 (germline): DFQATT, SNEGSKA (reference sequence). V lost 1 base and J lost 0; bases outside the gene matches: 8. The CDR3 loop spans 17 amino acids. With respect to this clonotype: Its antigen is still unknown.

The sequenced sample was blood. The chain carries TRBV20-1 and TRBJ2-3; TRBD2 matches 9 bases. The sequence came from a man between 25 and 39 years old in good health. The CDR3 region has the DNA TGCAGTGCTAGAGCGGCGGGGGGGCACTCTAGCACAGATACGCAGTATTTT. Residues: CSARAAGGHSSTDTQYF.